The entry that follows covers one TCR beta chain sequence. The antigen it binds to is not known. No much larger clonotype is one base removed from it; base qualities were not supplied. The run used an Illumina HiSeq 1500. TCRdb reprocessing: public reads trimmed at Q25 with fastp, clones called with MiXCR, in-frame beta chains kept. Rows with a matching CDR3 protein are joined into one entry that keeps the most common DNA and genes. The sample table lists some 680,000 distinct CDR3 sequences, about a third of them with a count of one. Together, the top ten hold 2.5% to 3.5% of the sample. This record belongs to a study of T cell repertoires in cytomegalovirus infection (dated by TCRdb to between 2018 and 2020). Describing the broader study: Because public TCR beta signatures pointed to carriage of CMV infection together with the matching HLA type, the HLA type of each donor mattered for the analysis.

The CDR3 spans 16 residues, from the cysteine through the phenylalanine. Just the 48-base CDR3 DNA is kept, in frame starting at base 1. After removal of 1 base from V and 4 bases from J, the junction retains 10 bases not matched to a gene. The CDR1 and CDR2 encoded by the germline V gene (reference sequence) are DFQATT and SNEGSKA. The research as a whole found: The ex vivo response was dominated by HLA-C-restricted CMV-specific TCR beta clonotypes, which also provided the single most frequent clonotype in two of eight donors. In both this cohort and an independent approximately 370-donor cohort, the cumulative frequency of public TCR beta family members distinguished carriers of CMV infection plus the relevant HLA type.

The chain employs TRBV20-1 and TRBJ1-3; 7 bases in the middle match TRBD1. Sequenced sample: PBMCs. The sequence was obtained from a human donor in good health (CMV status not recorded). Some clones in this sample may be carry-over from other donors' samples. The DNA reads as follows: TGCAGTGCTAGAGGACAGGGACCCTCGGAAGGAAACACCATATATTTT. Translated, it reads CSARGQGPSEGNTIYF.